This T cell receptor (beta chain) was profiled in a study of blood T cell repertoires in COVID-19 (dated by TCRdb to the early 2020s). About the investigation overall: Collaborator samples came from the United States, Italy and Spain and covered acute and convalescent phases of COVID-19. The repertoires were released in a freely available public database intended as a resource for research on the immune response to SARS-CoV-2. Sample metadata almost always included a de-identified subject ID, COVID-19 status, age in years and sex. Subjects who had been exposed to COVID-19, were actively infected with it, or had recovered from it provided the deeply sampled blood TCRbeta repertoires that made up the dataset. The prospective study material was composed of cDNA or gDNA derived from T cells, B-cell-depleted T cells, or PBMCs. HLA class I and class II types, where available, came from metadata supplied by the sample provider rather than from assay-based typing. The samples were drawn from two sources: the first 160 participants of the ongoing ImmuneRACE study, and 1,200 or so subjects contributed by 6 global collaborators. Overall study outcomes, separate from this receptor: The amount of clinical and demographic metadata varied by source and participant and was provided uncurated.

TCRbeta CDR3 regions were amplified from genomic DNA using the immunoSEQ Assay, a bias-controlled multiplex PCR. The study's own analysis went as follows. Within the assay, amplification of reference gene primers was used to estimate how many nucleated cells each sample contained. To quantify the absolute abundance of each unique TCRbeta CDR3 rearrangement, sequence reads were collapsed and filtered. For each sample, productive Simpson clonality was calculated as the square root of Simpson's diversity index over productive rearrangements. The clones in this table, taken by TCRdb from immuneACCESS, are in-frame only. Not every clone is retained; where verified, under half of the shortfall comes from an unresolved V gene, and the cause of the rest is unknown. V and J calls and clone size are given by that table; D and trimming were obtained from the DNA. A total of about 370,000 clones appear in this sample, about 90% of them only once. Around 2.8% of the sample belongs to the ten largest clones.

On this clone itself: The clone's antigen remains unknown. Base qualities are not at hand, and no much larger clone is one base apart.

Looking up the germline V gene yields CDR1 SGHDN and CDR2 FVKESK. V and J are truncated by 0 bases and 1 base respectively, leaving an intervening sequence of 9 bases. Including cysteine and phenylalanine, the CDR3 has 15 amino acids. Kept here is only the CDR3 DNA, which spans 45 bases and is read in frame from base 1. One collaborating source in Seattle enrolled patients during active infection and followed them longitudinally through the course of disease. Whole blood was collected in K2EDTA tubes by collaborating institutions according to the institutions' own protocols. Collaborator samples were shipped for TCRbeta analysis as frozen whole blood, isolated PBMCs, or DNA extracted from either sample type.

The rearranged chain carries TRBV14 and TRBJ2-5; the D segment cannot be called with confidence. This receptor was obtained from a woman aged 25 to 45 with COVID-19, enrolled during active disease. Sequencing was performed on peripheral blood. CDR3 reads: CASSQDFWAQETQYF. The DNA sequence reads TGTGCCAGCAGCCAAGATTTCTGGGCCCAAGAGACCCAGTACTTC.